The clone carrying this TCR beta chain was seen a single time. Its antigen is as yet unknown. After constant-region reverse-primer amplification, full-length variable regions underwent semi-nested PCR with Nested Universal Primer A. Each CDR3 protein gets one entry after TCRdb re-called the 5' RACE reads with MiXCR. The data hold about 6,200 distinct CDR3 sequences, with approximately 60% observed a single time. Memory CD4+ cells were defined as CD4+CD45RO+CD25-. V shed 7 bases, J shed 7 bases, and the junction held 11 bases outside the gene matches. In germline, CDR1 is SGHTA, CDR2 FQGNSA. The CDR3 loop spans 15 amino acids. Notes on the study in general: Tumor memory CD4+ T cell TCR gene usage clustered with blood and lymph node memory CD4+ cells and lymph node naive CD4+ cells. Tumor Tregs overlapped most with tumor, then blood, naive CD4+ cells.

The specimen sequenced was tumor-infiltrating memory CD4+ T cells sorted from the breast tumor. Sample subset: memory CD4+ T cells, CD4+CD45RO+CD25-. The chain is built from TRBV7-2 and TRBJ2-3; 10 nucleotides agree with TRBD2. This receptor was taken from a female donor with breast cancer. CDR3 region: CASTPRLAGANTQYF. CDR3 DNA: TGTGCCAGCACCCCCCGGCTAGCGGGGGCAAATACGCAGTATTTT.